This TCR beta chain was captured in a study of blood T cell repertoires in COVID-19. Overall study context: Acute and convalescent COVID-19 samples came from the United States, Italy and Spain. PBMCs, B-cell-depleted T cells, or T cells were the source of the cDNA or gDNA that made up the material.

Per the original methods: For nucleated cells, counts were estimated from reference gene primer amplification. Sequencing used immunoSEQ multiplex PCR; TCRdb keeps in-frame clones, though not all of them. D and trimming come from the DNA, and the V and J calls and clone size come from that table. The sample lists about 240,000 clones, 82% seen once, with approximately 4.5% in the top ten. CDR1 and CDR2 from the germline V gene are SNHLY and FYNNEI. V shed 7 bases and J shed 0 bases, with 16 bases lying between them. This CDR3 spans 16 amino acids. The TCR comes from a woman in her 70s with acute or convalescent COVID-19. The specimen sequenced was peripheral blood. The genes are TRBV2 and TRBJ1-5, with no clear D. Written as DNA, the CDR3 is TGTGCCAGCACCCCCGAGGGAAGAGTTAGCAATCAGCCCCAGCATTTT. This gives the protein CASTPEGRVSNQPQHF.